This T cell receptor beta chain appears in the sequencing data of a study of T cells in localized non-small cell lung cancer. Study-wide results and caveats: A median around 57 of the top 100 tumor clones appeared in adjacent lung. Investigators sequenced only a single tumor region, leaving heterogeneity possible.

Comment on this clone: Its matching antigen is unknown.

Only in-frame clones appear in the TCRdb table, and some are missing; sequencing was by immunoSEQ multiplex PCR. This table holds some 1,700 clones, about a quarter found once. Samples of adjacent lung (free of atypia) were collected at least 2 cm from the tumor margin. This CDR3 has 14 residues. Per germline, CDR1 LNHDA and CDR2 SQIVND (reference sequence). J lost 5 bases, V lost 4 bases, and 5 bases had no gene match. The chain is built from TRBV19 and TRBJ1-5; 7 nucleotides align to TRBD1. The sample consisted of normal lung tissue next to the tumor, taken before any cancer treatment. The source of this sequence is a male donor aged 60 or over with stage II lung adenocarcinoma. In DNA form, the CDR3 reads TGTGCCAGTAGTAGGGACAGAATTTATCAGCCCCAGCATTTT. Protein sequence: CASSRDRIYQPQHF.